This T cell receptor beta chain originates from a study of vaccination effects on CD4 cells after COVID-19. About the research overall: There were two convalescent patients who gave samples 16 days and one week before vaccination.

The data were produced by immunoSEQ multiplex PCR, yet TCRdb's version contains in-frame clones alone and is incomplete. Among roughly 27,000 clones, 69% were seen once, and the ten largest hold 15% to 20%. The ViraFEST assay expanded antigen-specific CD4+ T cells with viral peptide pools before sequencing. Once cultured for around 11 days, the cells underwent separation to obtain CD4+ T cells. Their SARS-CoV-2 infection, verified by PCR, occurred between March and December 2020. A few million PBMC were seeded per well and grown in the presence of around 10 IU/ml IL-2 and about 10 ug/ml peptides. The authors replaced half the medium with IL-2 medium on days 3 and 7. This clone has a handful of counts. Antigen: not known. CDR3 length equals 13 residues. The V and J ends lost 2 bases and 3 bases, in that order; junction bases with no gene match: 1. Germline V gene sequence: CDR1 SGHTA, CDR2 FQGTGA.

The chain is built from TRBV7-3 and TRBJ2-7; TRBD2 matches 7 bases. The sequencing used CD4+ T cells from PBMCs cultured with SARS-CoV-2 spike peptides, collected before COVID-19 vaccination. The sequence came from a human donor who had a prior SARS-CoV-2 infection. In DNA form, the CDR3 reads TGTGCCAGCAGCTTAGGACTAGGCTACGAGCAGTACTTC. It is translated as CASSLGLGYEQYF. The variable domain in full, with the rest retrieved from reference TRBV7-3 and TRBJ2-7, is GAGVSQTPSNKVTEKGKYVELRCDPISGHTALYWYRQSLGQGPEFLIYFQGTGAADDSGLPNDRFFAVRPEGSVSTLKIQRTERGDSAVYLCASSLGLGYEQYFGPGTRLTVT.